This T cell receptor (beta chain) is from a study of yellow fever vaccine responses in identical twins. In regard to this clonotype: As yet, its antigen is unknown.

Germline assignment: CDR1 SQVTM and CDR2 ANQGSEA. With V trimmed by 6 bases and J by 9 bases, 11 bases remained unmatched. The CDR3 is 13 amino acids. Study-level points and caveats: Twins reportedly appeared to share part of their vaccine T cell response while keeping part individual.

One entry per CDR3 protein results from TCRdb running MiXCR on the RT-PCR reads. The data hold 20,000 to 25,000 distinct CDR3 sequences, with around four fifths observed a single time. V usage is TRBV29-1 and J usage is TRBJ2-1, with TRBD1 identical over 7 bases. The sequenced sample was T cells from blood (PBMCs), unsorted or a sorted subset (not recorded which), obtained before or after yellow fever vaccination (not recorded which). The sequence was obtained from a young woman who received the yellow fever vaccine. The CDR3 reads CSVASQGQGEQFF. The CDR3, as DNA: TGCAGCGTAGCCTCACAGGGGCAGGGTGAGCAGTTCTTC.